This TCR beta chain was profiled in a study of blood T cell repertoires in COVID-19. Overall study: Both acute and convalescent COVID-19 samples were obtained from the United States, Italy and Spain. Nucleic acid was either cDNA or gDNA, and it came from T cells, B-cell-depleted T cells, or PBMCs.

Germline CDR1 and CDR2: MNHEY and SMNVEV (reference sequence). V was clipped by 5 bases and J by 6 bases; unmatched bases: 8. This CDR3 is 16 amino acids long. Study processing details: Using reference gene primer amplification, nucleated cell counts were estimated. Profiling relied on immunoSEQ multiplex PCR, and the TCRdb table lists in-frame clones only, not all of them. V and J calls plus clone size are reproduced from that table; the DNA served to infer D and trimming. The repertoire holds tens of thousands of clones, with around 90% as singletons. The rearrangement links TRBV27 to TRBJ1-6; 9 nucleotides agree with TRBD1. The sequenced sample consisted of peripheral blood. The receptor's source is a woman aged 50 to 60 with acute or convalescent COVID-19. Here the CDR3 reads CASSQPGQGPNSPLHF. CDR3 coding DNA: TGTGCCAGCAGTCAACCTGGACAGGGGCCTAATTCACCCCTCCACTTT.